The 28 T cell receptor beta chains in this list originate from one sample, sequenced in a study of shared clonotypes between healthy human individuals. Method: immunoSEQ multiplex PCR; TCRdb's copy keeps in-frame clones and lacks some. The repertoire holds roughly 770,000 clones, with 95% to 97% as singletons. Naive CD8 cells lacked CD45RO, underwent positive selection for CCR7 and left out terminally differentiated effector memory CD45RA+ cells. Source material: naive CD8+ T cells sorted from blood. The receptors originated from a man aged 25-40 years in good health.

The genes are TRBV4-3 and TRBJ1-1; D is ambiguous. This CDR3 region has 16 residues. CDR1 and CDR2 (germline): LGHNA, YSLEER. V was cut by 0 bases and J by 1 base, with 12 bases left in between. The CDR3 reads CASSQDRALGNTEAFF. CDR3 coding DNA: TGCGCCAGCAGCCAAGATCGTGCCTTAGGGAACACTGAAGCTTTCTTT.

The V call is TRBV11-2, the J call TRBJ2-3, with TRBD2 matching over 7 bases. The V segment lost 3 bases and the J segment 9 bases; nucleotides outside the gene matches: 3. The length of the CDR3 is 12 residues. CDR1 SGHAT and CDR2 FQNNGV come from the germline V gene. The CDR3 region is CASSFSGPTQYF. DNA for the CDR3: TGTGCCAGCAGCTTTAGCGGGCCAACGCAGTATTTT.

The J gene is TRBJ2-5, the V gene TRBV7-9, with D tentatively TRBD2 (6 bases). With 4 bases removed from V and 2 bases from J, the gap between germline ends came to 14 bases. The CDR3 consists of 15 residues. Germline-derived CDR1 and CDR2 are SEHNR and FQNEAQ (reference sequence). CDR3 nucleotides: TGTGCCAGCAGCTCCCCGGGAGATAGGCAAGAGACCCAGTACTTC. Its translation is CASSSPGDRQETQYF.

The V and J genes are TRBV29-1 and TRBJ1-2, with a possible D match to TRBD1 (6 bases). There are 13 residues in the CDR3. Germline values: CDR1 SQVTM, CDR2 ANQGSEA. Trimming pared 0 bases from V and 5 bases from J, leaving 10 bases between. The CDR3, as DNA: TGCAGCGTTGAAGACCGACAGGATTATGGCTACACCTTC. It specifies CSVEDRQDYGYTF.

The rearrangement links TRBV27 to TRBJ2-7, with 7 nucleotides matching TRBD1. Germline CDR1 and CDR2: MNHEY and SMNVEV (reference sequence). The length of the CDR3 is 14 residues. The junction had 5 bases not matched to a gene; V was cut back by 2 bases and J by 4 bases. This chain's CDR3 is CASSLGRTGYEQYF. In DNA, the CDR3 is TGTGCCAGCAGTTTAGGGCGGACAGGATACGAGCAGTACTTC.

The V call is TRBV11-2, the J call TRBJ2-7; D remains ambiguous. In germline, CDR1 is SGHAT, CDR2 FQNNGV. The V gene lost 6 bases and the J gene lost 6 bases, with 15 bases spanning the gap. This CDR3 comprises 13 residues. This CDR3 is CASRSMAQGEQYF. As DNA, the CDR3 is TGTGCCAGCAGGTCGATGGCACAAGGCGAGCAGTACTTC.

This chain connects TRBV4-2 to TRBJ2-1, with 7 bases identical to TRBD2. CDR1 LGHNA and CDR2 YNFKEQ come from the germline V gene. The CDR3 length is 14 residues. With 0 bases clipped from V and 10 bases from J, the junction kept 6 bases outside the gene matches. Here the CDR3 reads CASSQETSEDEQFF. In DNA, the CDR3 is TGTGCCAGCAGCCAAGAAACTAGCGAGGACGAGCAGTTCTTC.

As DNA, the CDR3 is TGCAGCGTTGAAGCGGCAGGGCTATTGTATGGCTACACCTTC. Translation gives CSVEAAGLLYGYTF. V and J are TRBV29-1 and TRBJ1-2; the D gene is possibly TRBD1 (5 bases). The CDR3 contains 14 residues. Germline V gene sequence: CDR1 SQVTM, CDR2 ANQGSEA. With 1 base removed from V and 5 bases from J, the gap between germline ends came to 14 bases.

CDR3: CASRSTGNHGQFF. In DNA form, the CDR3 reads TGTGCCAGCAGGTCTACAGGGAATCACGGGCAGTTCTTC. The chain carries TRBV28 and TRBJ2-1, with D perhaps TRBD1 (6 bases). The V end lost 6 bases, the J end lost 12 bases, and 18 bases lay between the germline ends. The length of the CDR3 is 13 residues. In germline, CDR1 is MDHEN, CDR2 SYDVKM.

The chain combines TRBV7-9 with TRBJ2-1; D could derive from TRBD1 or TRBD2 (5 bases each). V lost 7 bases, J lost 4 bases, and 11 bases lay in between. This CDR3 is 13 amino acids long. CDR1 and CDR2 from the germline V gene are SEHNR and FQNEAQ (reference sequence). The CDR3 sequence is CASIPGQYNEQFF. CDR3 DNA: TGTGCCAGCATCCCGGGGCAGTACAATGAGCAGTTCTTC.

V usage is TRBV9 and J usage is TRBJ1-2; 10 bases map to TRBD1. V lost 3 bases, J lost 5 bases, and 13 bases stayed unmatched. This CDR3 region has 17 residues. The germline CDR1 and CDR2 sequences are SGDLS and YYNGEE. The CDR3 spells CASSGSGQGKGGYGYTF. CDR3 in DNA: TGTGCCAGCAGCGGATCGGGACAGGGGAAGGGAGGATATGGCTACACCTTC.

The rearrangement uses TRBV4-3 and TRBJ2-7; D is uncertain. CDR1 is LGHNA and CDR2 is YSLEER in the germline V gene. This CDR3 region has 13 residues. With 1 base removed from V and 6 bases from J, the gap between germline ends came to 10 bases. CDR3 residues: CASSQVPASEQYF. The CDR3 nucleotides are TGCGCCAGCAGCCAAGTTCCGGCCAGCGAGCAGTACTTC.

The V and J genes are TRBV7-9 and TRBJ1-2; weak D call: TRBD1 (6 bases). This CDR3 is built from 14 residues. CDR1 and CDR2 (germline): SEHNR, FQNEAQ (reference sequence). Trimming took off 5 bases at V and 5 bases at J, with 15 bases between the two ends. Written as DNA, the CDR3 is TGTGCCAGCAGCCGGGTGGGGACACCATATGGCTACACCTTC. Amino acid sequence: CASSRVGTPYGYTF.

The chain carries TRBV27 and TRBJ2-1, with 7 bases fitting TRBD2. CDR3 length: 17 amino acids. CDR1 and CDR2 (germline): MNHEY, SMNVEV (reference sequence). V dropped 0 bases and J dropped 8; count of bases not matched to a gene: 13. CDR3 in DNA: TGTGCCAGCAGTTTATCTAGCGGGTTTCCCCCCACGGATGAGCAGTTCTTC. This encodes CASSLSSGFPPTDEQFF.

The chain is built from TRBV10-2 and TRBJ2-1; D might be TRBD1 or TRBD2, each matching 6 bases. Trimming shortened V by 2 bases and J by 8 bases, and 19 bases separated the two germline ends. Germline CDR1 WSHSY, CDR2 SAAADI. The CDR3 extends over 16 amino acids. The CDR3 loop reads CASSEDLGVRGDEQFF. The CDR3 DNA reads TGCGCCAGCAGTGAGGATCTGGGTGTAAGGGGGGATGAGCAGTTCTTC.

V gene TRBV28 combines with J gene TRBJ2-7; tentatively, D is TRBD2 (5 bases). The CDR3 extends over 16 amino acids. CDR1 is MDHEN, CDR2 SYDVKM, per germline. Trimming removed 7 bases at V and 2 bases at J, with 21 bases between. The DNA for the CDR3 is TGTGCCAGCATGCCTGGGTCGGGGTTTGGTGCCTACGAGCAGTACTTC. It specifies CASMPGSGFGAYEQYF.

This chain connects TRBV28 to TRBJ1-1; TRBD1 matches 7 bases. CDR1 is MDHEN, CDR2 SYDVKM, per germline. V was clipped by 5 bases and J by 3 bases; unmatched bases: 9. CDR3 length: 15 amino acids. In DNA form, the CDR3 reads TGTGCCAGCAGTGACTACCACAGGGGTGACACTGAAGCTTTCTTT. It specifies CASSDYHRGDTEAFF. Full variable domain (rest looked up from reference TRBV28 and TRBJ1-1): DVKVTQSSRYLVKRTGEKVFLECVQDMDHENMFWYRQDPGLGLRLIYFSYDVKMKEKGDIPEGYSVSREKKERFSLILESASTNQTSMYLCASSDYHRGDTEAFFGQGTRLTVV.

Notes on this clone: Other DNA sequences in this sample translate to the same CDR3. The chain joins TRBV27 to TRBJ2-7; TRBD1 agrees at 8 bases. J lost 3 bases, V lost 3 bases, and 1 base had no gene match. The CDR3 sequence is 13 residues long. Germline V gives CDR1 MNHEY, CDR2 SMNVEV (reference sequence). As DNA, the CDR3 is TGTGCCAGCAGTTTCGGGACAGGCTACGAGCAGTACTTC. Translated: CASSFGTGYEQYF.

This clone was recorded once. V usage is TRBV13 and J usage is TRBJ1-1; D remains unclear. The CDR3 is 14 amino acids. V lost 1 base and J lost 1, with 7 bases in between. The germline V gene encodes CDR1 PRHDT and CDR2 FYEKMQ (reference sequence). The CDR3 DNA follows: TGTGCCAGCAGCTTAGTCGGGGAGAACACTGAAGCTTTCTTT. This codes for CASSLVGENTEAFF.

The gene calls are TRBV7-9 and TRBJ2-1; 9 bases are a match to TRBD2. The CDR3 runs to 15 residues. The junction had 3 bases not matched to a gene; V was cut back by 4 bases and J by 2 bases. Germline values: CDR1 SEHNR, CDR2 FQNEAQ (reference sequence). CDR3 DNA sequence: TGTGCCAGCAGCTCAGAGCGGGAGGCCTACAATGAGCAGTTCTTC. This encodes CASSSEREAYNEQFF.

V and J are TRBV5-1 and TRBJ2-1, with 7 bases aligning to TRBD2. The CDR3 totals 20 residues. CDR1 SGHRS and CDR2 YFSETQ come from the germline V gene. The junction had 21 bases not matched to a gene; V was cut back by 3 bases and J by 3 bases. This CDR3 is CASSSPWVAGPSDFYNEQFF. CDR3 bases: TGCGCCAGCAGCTCCCCGTGGGTAGCGGGCCCATCAGATTTCTACAATGAGCAGTTCTTC. The entire variable domain, with the rest obtained from reference TRBV5-1 and TRBJ2-1, is as follows: KAGVTQTPRYLIKTRGQQVTLSCSPISGHRSVSWYQQTPGQGLQFLFEYFSETQRNKGNFPGRFSGRQFSNSRSEMNVSTLELGDSALYLCASSSPWVAGPSDFYNEQFFGPGTRLTVL.

This chain connects TRBV7-9 to TRBJ2-7; 7 bases fit TRBD1. The CDR3 extends over 14 amino acids. V lost 6 bases and J lost 2; bases outside the gene matches: 7. The germline gives CDR1 SEHNR, CDR2 FQNEAQ (reference sequence). The CDR3 DNA reads TGTGCCAGCAGACCGACAGGGCGCCCCTACGAGCAGTACTTC. Amino acids: CASRPTGRPYEQYF.

The rearrangement links TRBV9 to TRBJ1-3, with 11 bases lining up with TRBD1. The V gene's germline CDR1 is SGDLS and CDR2 YYNGEE. Losses at the gene ends were 3 bases for V and 4 bases for J; bases not matched to a gene: 9. This CDR3 region has 17 residues. CDR3 loop: CASSAPGTGGVGNTIYF. As DNA, the CDR3 is TGTGCCAGCAGCGCCCCAGGGACAGGGGGTGTCGGAAACACCATATATTTT.

DNA for the CDR3: TGTGCCAGTAGTATCGGGTCGCTTTCCGAGCAGTACTTC. Translating it yields CASSIGSLSEQYF. The rearrangement uses TRBV19 and TRBJ2-7; no clear D gene. The CDR3 is made up of 13 amino acids. The germline V and J ends were trimmed by 3 bases and 6 bases, with 12 bases remaining between them. CDR1 and CDR2 (germline): LNHDA, SQIVND (reference sequence).

The chain is built from TRBV25-1 and TRBJ2-1, with 7 bases that match TRBD2. CDR3 length equals 14 residues. Germline trimming cut 1 base from V and 5 bases from J; bases unmatched to any gene: 2. The germline V gene has CDR1 MGHDK and CDR2 SYGVNS. The CDR3 here is CASSEWAGDNEQFF. The CDR3 DNA reads TGTGCCAGCAGTGAATGGGCGGGGGACAATGAGCAGTTCTTC. The whole variable domain, filled in from reference TRBV25-1 and TRBJ2-1, reads EADIYQTPRYLVIGTGKKITLECSQTMGHDKMYWYQQDPGMELHLIHYSYGVNSTEKGDLSSESTVSRIRTEHFPLTLESARPSHTSQYLCASSEWAGDNEQFFGPGTRLTVL.

The rearrangement links TRBV7-8 to TRBJ2-5, with D possibly being TRBD1 (6 bases). CDR1 is SGHVS and CDR2 is FQNEAQ in the germline V gene. The CDR3 is 14 residues long. V lost 3 bases and J lost 5, with 13 bases in between. Here the CDR3 reads CASSLGTGSETQYF. The CDR3 nucleotides are TGTGCCAGCAGCTTGGGTACAGGGAGCGAGACCCAGTACTTC.

The rearrangement uses TRBV19 and TRBJ1-2, with a possible D match to TRBD1 (5 bases). The germline CDR1 and CDR2 sequences are LNHDA and SQIVND (reference sequence). This CDR3 has 15 residues. The ends were cut back, 3 bases at V and 5 bases at J, with 16 bases in the middle. The CDR3, as DNA: TGTGCCAGTAGTATTCGCCGACAGATCCCTTATGGCTACACCTTC. As protein: CASSIRRQIPYGYTF.

With respect to this clone: Other nucleotide sequences in the sample specify the same CDR3. The J gene is TRBJ2-7, the V gene TRBV29-1; possible D gene TRBD1, 6 bases. The CDR3 extends over 14 amino acids. Germline V CDR1 and CDR2: SQVTM, ANQGSEA. V shed 0 bases and J shed 3 bases, with 12 bases lying between them. The CDR3 bases are TGCAGCGTTGAAGATCCCAGGGGAGTCTACGAGCAGTACTTC. It yields the protein CSVEDPRGVYEQYF.